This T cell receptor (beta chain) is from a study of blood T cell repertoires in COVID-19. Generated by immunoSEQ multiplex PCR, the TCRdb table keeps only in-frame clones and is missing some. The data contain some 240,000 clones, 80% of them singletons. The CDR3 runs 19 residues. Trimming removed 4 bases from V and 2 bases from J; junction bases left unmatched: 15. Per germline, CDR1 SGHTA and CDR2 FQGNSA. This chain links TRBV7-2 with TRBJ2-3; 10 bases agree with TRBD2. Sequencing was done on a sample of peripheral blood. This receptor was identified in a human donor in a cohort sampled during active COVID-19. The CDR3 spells CASSSTRGASGSATDTQYF. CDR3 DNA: TGTGCCAGCAGCTCCACGCGGGGGGCTAGCGGGAGTGCCACAGATACGCAGTATTTT.